The TCR beta chain described here comes from a study of blood T cell repertoires in COVID-19 (dated by TCRdb to between 2020 and 2021). For the wider study: Collaborator samples came from the United States, Italy and Spain and covered acute and convalescent phases of COVID-19. The prospective study material was composed of cDNA or gDNA derived from T cells, B-cell-depleted T cells, or PBMCs. Deeply sampled blood TCRbeta repertoires from subjects exposed to, actively infected with, or recovered from COVID-19 were included in the dataset. The repertoires were released in a freely available public database intended as a resource for research on the immune response to SARS-CoV-2. The samples were drawn from two sources: the first 160 participants of the ongoing ImmuneRACE study, and 950 to 1,500 subjects contributed by 6 global collaborators. The sample metadata nearly always contained a de-identified subject ID, COVID-19 status, age in years and sex. Where available, HLA class I and class II types were obtained from metadata supplied by the sample provider rather than from assay-based typing. Overall results and qualifications from the work: How much clinical and demographic metadata was included differed by source and by participant, and the metadata was provided uncurated.

TCRbeta CDR3 regions were amplified from genomic DNA using the immunoSEQ Assay, a bias-controlled multiplex PCR. The published analysis was carried out like this. Within the assay, amplification of reference gene primers was used to estimate how many nucleated cells each sample contained. To quantify the absolute abundance of each unique TCRbeta CDR3 rearrangement, sequence reads were collapsed and filtered. For each sample, productive Simpson clonality was calculated as the square root of Simpson's diversity index over productive rearrangements. TCRdb took this table from immuneACCESS and kept in-frame rearrangements with V and J called. Such tables lack part of the clones; where checked against another copy, unresolved V genes explain under half of the gap, and the rest is unexplained. The V and J calls and the clone size are those of that table, but D and trimming were determined from the DNA. This sample is represented by hundreds of thousands of clones; 86% of them were singletons. The ten largest clones capture about 16% of the sample.

This clone was seen a few times. Its antigen target is currently unknown. No base quality information exists; no much larger clone differs at one position. Enrolling through a virtual design, the prospective study's participants ranged in age from roughly 18 to 90 years and lived across approximately 25 United States geographic areas. In the prospective study, participants were assigned to cohorts based on the clinical history participants reported in a screening survey and a study questionnaire. Recovered participants in ImmuneRACE Cohort 3 were defined by two consecutive negative NP/OP PCR tests, clearance by a healthcare professional, or resolution of symptoms. In the prospective study, mobile phlebotomists collected whole blood, serum and a nasopharyngeal or oropharyngeal swab from each participant. Over a roughly 2-month period, participants in the prospective study had the option of providing additional blood draws and questionnaires. Before DNA extraction, prospective study blood samples were shipped either frozen or at room temperature.

This receptor was identified in a man between 18 and 29 years old who had recovered from COVID-19. The sequenced sample was PBMCs or T cells enriched from blood (not recorded which).

The DNA sequence reads TGTGCCAGCAGTGAAGGGACTGTACCCTCCTACGAGCAGTACTTC. Its translation is CASSEGTVPSYEQYF. The rearrangement joined TRBV2 to TRBJ2-7, with TRBD2 tentatively as D gene (5 bases match). From the cysteine through the phenylalanine, the CDR3 covers 15 amino acids. Of all the DNA, just the CDR3 is kept, 45 bases in frame from base 1. The germline V gene provides CDR1 SNHLY and CDR2 FYNNEI. Trimming removed 1 base from V and 0 bases from J, leaving 10 bases between the germline ends.